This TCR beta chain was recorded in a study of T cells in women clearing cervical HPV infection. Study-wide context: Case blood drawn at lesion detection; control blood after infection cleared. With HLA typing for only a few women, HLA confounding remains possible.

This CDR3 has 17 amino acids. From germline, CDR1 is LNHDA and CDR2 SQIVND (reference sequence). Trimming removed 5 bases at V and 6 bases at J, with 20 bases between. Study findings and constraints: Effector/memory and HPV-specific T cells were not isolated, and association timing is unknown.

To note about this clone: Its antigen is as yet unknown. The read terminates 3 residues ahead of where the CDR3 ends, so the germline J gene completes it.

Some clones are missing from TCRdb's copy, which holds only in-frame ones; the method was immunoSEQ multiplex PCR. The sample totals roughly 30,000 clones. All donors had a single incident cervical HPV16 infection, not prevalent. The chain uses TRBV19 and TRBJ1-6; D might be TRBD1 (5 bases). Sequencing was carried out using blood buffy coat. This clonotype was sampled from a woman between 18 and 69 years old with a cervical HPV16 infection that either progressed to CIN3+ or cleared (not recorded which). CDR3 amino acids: CASSSHTRSGFNSPLHF. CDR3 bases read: TGTGCCAGTAGTTCCCACACCCGGTCAGGGTTTAATTCACCC. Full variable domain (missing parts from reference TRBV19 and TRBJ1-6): DGGITQSPKYLFRKEGQNVTLSCEQNLNHDAMYWYRQDPGQGLRLIYYSQIVNDFQKGDIAEGYSVSREKKESFPLTVTSAQKNPTAFYLCASSSHTRSGFNSPLHFGNGTRLTVT.